Shown below are 24 T cell receptor beta chains from a single sample sequenced in a study of naive and memory T cell subsets. An equimolar mix of two oligonucleotides served as the beta constant-region primer for TRBC1 and TRBC2. Ligated cDNA was amplified by four rounds of PCR with nested alpha and beta constant-region primers and SP2. Each CDR3 protein is one row after TCRdb ran MiXCR on the UMI-ligation and nested PCR reads. The sample consists of tens of thousands of distinct CDR3 sequences, 9% to 9.5% of them appearing once. Sequencing was done on a sample of naive CD8+ T cells from blood. These receptors all come from a human donor in good health.

This clonotype was seen more than once but under ten times. V and J are TRBV27 and TRBJ2-6, with 10 bases lining up with TRBD1. Per germline, CDR1 MNHEY and CDR2 SMNVEV (reference sequence). The CDR3 is made up of 17 amino acids. Trimming removed 7 bases from V and 0 bases from J; junction bases left unmatched: 6. The CDR3 region is CASTGGTGVSGANVLTF. The DNA of the CDR3 is TGTGCCAGCACCGGGGGGACAGGGGTCTCTGGGGCCAACGTCCTGACTTTC.

This clonotype showed up just a few times. This chain connects TRBV5-6 to TRBJ2-7; possibly TRBD1 for D (5 bases). The CDR3 is 16 amino acids. V was clipped by 3 bases and J by 3 bases, with 19 bases between them. Germline lookup yields CDR1 SGHDT and CDR2 YYEEEE. The CDR3 nucleotides are TGTGCCAGCAGCTCGCCTGGGGCCCGGATAAACTACGAGCAGTACTTC. This encodes CASSSPGARINYEQYF.

The chain is built from TRBV5-4 and TRBJ1-6; maybe TRBD1 (5 bases). CDR3 length: 15 residues. V was shortened by 2 bases and J by 2 bases, with 8 bases between the two germline ends. Germline loops: CDR1 SGHNT, CDR2 YYREEE (reference sequence). The CDR3 DNA sequence: TGTGCCAGCAGCTTAAAGACAGCCTATAATTCACCCCTCCACTTT. Translating it yields CASSLKTAYNSPLHF.

This clonotype was observed a few times. This sequence joins TRBV9 and TRBJ2-1; D unclear. V shed 5 bases and J shed 10 bases, with 7 bases lying between them. CDR1 SGDLS and CDR2 YYNGEE come from the germline V gene. CDR3 size: 10 residues. In DNA form, the CDR3 reads TGTGCCAGCAGGGATCGGGAGCAGTTCTTC. Translation: CASRDREQFF.

This chain joins TRBV4-1 and TRBJ2-3, with TRBD2 matching over 7 bases. The junction had 3 bases not matched to a gene; V was cut back by 3 bases and J by 6 bases. Germline lookup yields CDR1 MGHRA and CDR2 YSYEKL. This CDR3 comprises 13 residues. The CDR3 loop reads CASSQPLADTQYF. The CDR3, as DNA: TGCGCCAGCAGCCAGCCACTAGCGGATACGCAGTATTTT.

The V and J genes are TRBV25-1 and TRBJ1-4; the D is unclear. V shed 0 bases and J shed 8 bases, with 13 bases lying between them. The CDR3 consists of 15 residues. Germline V gene sequence: CDR1 MGHDK, CDR2 SYGVNS. CDR3 coding DNA: TGTGCCAGCAGTGAATACGGAAGGATAGGCGAAAAACTGTTTTTT. The encoded protein is CASSEYGRIGEKLFF. The complete variable domain, with remaining parts taken from reference TRBV25-1 and TRBJ1-4, reads EADIYQTPRYLVIGTGKKITLECSQTMGHDKMYWYQQDPGMELHLIHYSYGVNSTEKGDLSSESTVSRIRTEHFPLTLESARPSHTSQYLCASSEYGRIGEKLFFGSGTQLSVL.

The J gene is TRBJ2-7, the V gene TRBV29-1; D might be TRBD1 (6 bases). Germline CDR1 reads SQVTM; CDR2 reads ANQGSEA. The ends were cut back, 5 bases at V and 3 bases at J, with 14 bases in the middle. There are 13 residues in the CDR3. The CDR3 coding sequence is TGCAGCGTTTTACCGACAGGAATCTACGAGCAGTACTTC. Its translation: CSVLPTGIYEQYF.

The chain joins TRBV7-9 to TRBJ2-5; the match to TRBD1 covers 7 bases. V gave up 5 bases and J gave up 0 bases; unmatched junction bases: 3. The CDR3 length is 14 residues. Germline assignment: CDR1 SEHNR and CDR2 FQNEAQ (reference sequence). CDR3 in amino acids: CASSQTGYQETQYF. The DNA of the CDR3 is TGTGCCAGCAGCCAGACAGGGTACCAAGAGACCCAGTACTTC.

V usage is TRBV7-8 and J usage is TRBJ2-2; 7 bases map to TRBD2. CDR3 length equals 20 residues. From germline, CDR1 is SGHVS and CDR2 FQNEAQ. J lost 2 bases, V lost 1 base, and 16 bases had no gene match. The CDR3 region has the DNA TGTGCCAGCAGCTTAGTATGGCTGGAGATGGGGGAGGGTAACACCGGGGAGCTGTTTTTT. Residues: CASSLVWLEMGEGNTGELFF.

On this clonotype: At one end the junction does not follow the germline gene, possibly because of a read error. J is TRBJ2-3 and V is TRBV2, with D perhaps TRBD1 or TRBD2 (5 bases each). CDR3 size: 15 residues. Germline V gene data show CDR1 as SNHLY and CDR2 as FYNNEI. CDR3 DNA sequence: TGTGCCAGCAGAGATACCGGGGCGAGCACAGATACGCAATATTTT. It encodes CASRDTGASTDTQYF. Complete variable domain (other parts from reference TRBV2 and TRBJ2-3): EPEVTQTPSHQVTQMGQEVILRCVPISNHLYFYWYRQILGQKVEFLVSFYNNEISEKSEIFDDQFSVERPDGSNFTLKIRSTKLEDSAMYFCASRDTGASTDTQYFGPGTRLTVL.

This clonotype was seen a handful of times. This chain links TRBV27 with TRBJ2-3; 8 bases map to TRBD1. The CDR3 has 17 amino acids. V gave up 5 bases and J gave up 2 bases; unmatched junction bases: 12. Germline assignment: CDR1 MNHEY and CDR2 SMNVEV (reference sequence). The CDR3 sequence: CASSPIKTGGDTDTQYF. The DNA of the CDR3 is TGTGCCAGCAGTCCGATTAAAACAGGGGGAGACACAGATACGCAGTATTTT.

There are a few counts of this clonotype. This CDR3 fails to terminate in the conserved phenylalanine or tryptophan, so it likely reflects a read error. The limits of the CDR3 on the DNA are not certain, so only TCRdb's listed CDR3 is given. This chain uses TRBV6-1 with TRBJ1-2. The CDR3 spans 8 amino acids, including both terminal residues. Germline-derived CDR1 and CDR2 are MNHNS and SASEGT. This CDR3 reads CASSETLL.

This chain joins TRBV12-3 or TRBV12-4 and TRBJ2-1; 9 nucleotides agree with TRBD2. The CDR3 covers 15 residues. V shed 3 bases, J shed 8 bases, and the junction held 8 bases outside the gene matches. The DNA of the CDR3 is TGTGCCAGCAGTTTTGACCTAGCGGGACTCGATGAGCAGTTCTTC. Translated, it gives CASSFDLAGLDEQFF.

In its sample, this clonotype was seen many times. This chain links TRBV7-9 with TRBJ2-7; D uncertain. Germline V CDR1 and CDR2: SEHNR, FQNEAQ (reference sequence). The CDR3 totals 11 residues. With 5 bases removed from V and 7 bases from J, the gap between germline ends came to 9 bases. CDR3 DNA sequence: TGTGCCAGCAGCCCTCTAGGAGAGCAGTACTTC. Its translation is CASSPLGEQYF. Combining the CDR3 with reference TRBV7-9 and TRBJ2-7 gives the whole variable domain DTGVSQNPRHKITKRGQNVTFRCDPISEHNRLYWYRQTLGQGPEFLTYFQNEAQLEKSRLLSDRFSAERPKGSFSTLEIQRTEQGDSAMYLCASSPLGEQYFGPGTRLTVT.

CDR3 in DNA: TGTGCCAGCAGCTTAGCGCATTTTGGGGTGCAGTACTTC. Protein: CASSLAHFGVQYF. V is TRBV7-9 and J is TRBJ2-7; unclear D gene. V was pared by 0 bases and J by 9 bases, with 12 bases between. There are 13 residues in the CDR3. Per germline, CDR1 SEHNR and CDR2 FQNEAQ (reference sequence).

This clonotype was detected ten times or more. The V gene is TRBV20-1, the J gene TRBJ2-7; D is unclear. Trimming removed 2 bases at V and 4 bases at J, with 12 bases between. The CDR3 loop spans 13 amino acids. CDR1 and CDR2 (germline): DFQATT, SNEGSKA (reference sequence). Here the CDR3 DNA reads TGCAGTGCTAGAAAGGGCCTCTCATACGAGCAGTACTTC. This translates into CSARKGLSYEQYF.

This clonotype was recorded at least ten times. The V gene is TRBV2, the J gene TRBJ2-1; D is undetermined. The CDR3 is 15 amino acids. Trimming cost V 8 bases and J 0 bases, with 14 bases left between them. CDR1 is SNHLY and CDR2 is FYNNEI in the germline V gene. The CDR3 is CASRTGRSSYNEQFF. The CDR3 DNA is TGTGCCAGCCGCACCGGGCGGAGCTCCTACAATGAGCAGTTCTTC.

This clonotype was seen a handful of times. This chain connects TRBV2 to TRBJ1-2; 8 positions agree with TRBD1. Germline V gene data show CDR1 as SNHLY and CDR2 as FYNNEI. CDR3 length equals 14 residues. With 4 bases clipped from V and 4 bases from J, the junction kept 5 bases outside the gene matches. The CDR3 loop is CASSGDRSPYGYTF. In DNA, the CDR3 is TGTGCCAGCAGTGGGGACAGGAGTCCCTATGGCTACACCTTC. Variable domain in full (rest from reference TRBV2 and TRBJ1-2): EPEVTQTPSHQVTQMGQEVILRCVPISNHLYFYWYRQILGQKVEFLVSFYNNEISEKSEIFDDQFSVERPDGSNFTLKIRSTKLEDSAMYFCASSGDRSPYGYTFGSGTRLTVV.

Many counts were recorded for this clonotype. This sequence joins TRBV4-1 and TRBJ2-7; unclear D gene. Germline CDR1 and CDR2: MGHRA and YSYEKL. Deletions cut 0 bases from V and 2 bases from J, with 2 bases between. The CDR3 contains 12 residues. The CDR3 here is CASSQDAYEQYF. The CDR3 DNA sequence: TGCGCCAGCAGCCAAGATGCCTACGAGCAGTACTTC.

This clonotype was counted a few times. This chain connects TRBV14 to TRBJ1-2; D perhaps matches TRBD1 (6 bases). V shed 4 bases and J shed 0 bases, with 9 bases lying between them. Germline CDR1 is SGHDN and CDR2 is FVKESK. This CDR3 has 14 residues. The CDR3 coding sequence is TGTGCCAGCAGCCCGGACAGAGCTAACTATGGCTACACCTTC. It codes for CASSPDRANYGYTF.

This clonotype has more than one count but fewer than ten. V is TRBV29-1 and J is TRBJ2-3, with D possibly TRBD2 on 6 matching bases. Per the germline V gene, CDR1 is SQVTM and CDR2 is ANQGSEA. Trimming left V 3 bases short and J 3 bases short, with 13 bases between. CDR3 length equals 14 residues. The CDR3 bases are TGCAGCGTTGATGGGCGAGGGAGGACAGATACGCAGTATTTT. Encoded protein: CSVDGRGRTDTQYF.

The V and J genes are TRBV20-1 and TRBJ2-7; 11 nucleotides match TRBD2. The CDR3 extends over 15 amino acids. In germline, CDR1 is DFQATT, CDR2 SNEGSKA (reference sequence). J was trimmed by 4 bases and V by 5 bases; bases with no gene match: 10. CDR3 in DNA: TGCAGTGCTTATCTAGCGGGAGGTCCGCGGTACGAGCAGTACTTC. This encodes CSAYLAGGPRYEQYF.

The gene calls are TRBV29-1 and TRBJ2-7; possibly TRBD1 for D (6 bases). This CDR3 contains 14 residues. V was clipped by 2 bases and J by 2 bases, with 13 bases between them. Germline V gives CDR1 SQVTM, CDR2 ANQGSEA. CDR3 amino acids: CSVENTGSTYEQYF. CDR3 nucleotide sequence: TGCAGCGTTGAAAACACAGGGAGCACCTACGAGCAGTACTTC.

This clonotype was seen only a few times. The chain has TRBV15 and TRBJ2-1; 7 bases map to TRBD1. This CDR3 region has 16 residues. V shed 3 bases and J 2 bases; nucleotides not matched to a gene: 7. CDR1 is LNHNV and CDR2 is YYDKDF in the germline V gene (reference sequence). In DNA form, the CDR3 reads TGTGCCACCAGCAGCTCTTGGGACAGCACCTACAATGAGCAGTTCTTC. Translation gives CATSSSWDSTYNEQFF. Looking up the rest from reference TRBV15 and TRBJ2-1 gives the full variable domain: DAMVIQNPRYQVTQFGKPVTLSCSQTLNHNVMYWYQQKSSQAPKLLFHYYDKDFNNEADTPDNFQSRRPNTSFCFLDIRSPGLGDTAMYLCATSSSWDSTYNEQFFGPGTRLTVL.